This T cell receptor (beta chain) comes out of a study of blood T cell repertoires in COVID-19. At the level of the study: The samples span acute and convalescent COVID-19 from the United States, Italy and Spain.

V dropped 5 bases and J dropped 1; count of bases not matched to a gene: 2. The CDR3 is 14 residues long. CDR1 is LGHNA, CDR2 YNFKEQ, per germline. The assay was immunoSEQ multiplex PCR, and TCRdb's table has in-frame clones only and misses some. Of roughly 220,000 clones in the sample, 80% to 90% were seen once. This clone was counted once. The V and J genes are TRBV4-2 and TRBJ1-2, with 9 bases identical to TRBD1. The sequenced sample was PBMCs or T cells enriched from blood (not recorded which). The clonotype originates from a young woman in a cohort exposed to, infected with or recovered from COVID-19 (not recorded which). The CDR3: CASSSGQGNYGYTF. The DNA for the CDR3 is TGTGCCAGCAGCTCGGGACAGGGTAACTATGGCTACACCTTC.